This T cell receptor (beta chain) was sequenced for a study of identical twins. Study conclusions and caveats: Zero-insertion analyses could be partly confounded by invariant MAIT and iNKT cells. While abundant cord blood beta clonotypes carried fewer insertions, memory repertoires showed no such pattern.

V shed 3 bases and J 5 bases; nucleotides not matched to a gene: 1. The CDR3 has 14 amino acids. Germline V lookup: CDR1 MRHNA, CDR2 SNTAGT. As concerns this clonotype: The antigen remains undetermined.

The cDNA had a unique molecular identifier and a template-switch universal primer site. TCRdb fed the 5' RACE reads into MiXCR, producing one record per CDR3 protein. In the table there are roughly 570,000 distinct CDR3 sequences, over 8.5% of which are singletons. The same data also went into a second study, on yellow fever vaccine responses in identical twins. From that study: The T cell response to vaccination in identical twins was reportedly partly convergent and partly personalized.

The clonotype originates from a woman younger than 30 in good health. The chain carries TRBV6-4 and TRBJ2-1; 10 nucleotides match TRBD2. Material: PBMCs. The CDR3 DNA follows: TGTGCCAGCAGTGAAGCGGGGGGGCACAATGAGCAGTTCTTC. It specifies CASSEAGGHNEQFF.